The 26 T cell receptor beta chains below come from one sample, sequenced in a study of blood T cell repertoires in COVID-19. Profiled with immunoSEQ multiplex PCR; TCRdb holds only in-frame clones, not every one. Among 250,000 or so clones, approximately 90% were seen once, and the ten largest hold roughly 2.7%. Sequenced: peripheral blood. The source is a man aged 25 to 45 with COVID-19, enrolled during active disease.

The V and J genes are TRBV14 and TRBJ2-1; TRBD2 aligns across 14 bases. CDR1 is SGHDN and CDR2 is FVKESK in the germline V gene. The length of the CDR3 is 20 residues. V lost 1 base, J lost 3 bases, and 11 bases stayed unmatched. The CDR3 loop is CASSQGAGTSGRQYYNEQFF. In DNA, the CDR3 is TGTGCCAGCAGCCAAGGGGCCGGGACTAGCGGGAGACAGTACTACAATGAGCAGTTCTTC.

The chain has TRBV5-1 and TRBJ2-2; 7 nucleotides match TRBD1. This CDR3 contains 16 residues. CDR1 and CDR2 (germline): SGHRS, YFSETQ. Trimming cost V 0 bases and J 4 bases; bases outside gene matches: 6. In DNA, the CDR3 is TGCGCCAGCAGCTTGGTCACAGGGGAAGGCACCGGGGAGCTGTTTTTT. It yields the protein CASSLVTGEGTGELFF.

DNA of the CDR3: TGTGCCAGCAGTGAACAGCTTACTAGTATGTACAATGAGCAGTTCTTC. Translating gives CASSEQLTSMYNEQFF. This sequence joins TRBV25-1 and TRBJ2-1; maybe TRBD2 (5 bases). The CDR3 has 16 amino acids. CDR1 and CDR2 from the germline V gene are MGHDK and SYGVNS. Trimming shortened V by 2 bases and J by 4 bases, and 15 bases separated the two germline ends.

The rearrangement links TRBV20-1 to TRBJ2-7; D unclear. V shed 6 bases and J shed 6 bases, with 12 bases lying between them. The CDR3 has 11 amino acids. Germline CDR1 is DFQATT and CDR2 is SNEGSKA (reference sequence). CDR3 coding DNA: TGCAGTGCCGCCCTAGGCGGCGAGCAGTACTTC. It encodes CSAALGGEQYF.

The chain has TRBV15 and TRBJ2-5, with 8 bases aligning to TRBD2. The CDR3 is 16 residues long. Per germline, CDR1 LNHNV and CDR2 YYDKDF (reference sequence). The trim removed 2 bases at V and 2 bases at J, leaving 7 bases unmatched. The CDR3 loop reads CATSRSPTSAQETQYF. The CDR3 nucleotides are TGTGCCACCAGCAGATCTCCGACTAGCGCTCAAGAGACCCAGTACTTC.

The V gene is TRBV6-5, the J gene TRBJ2-7; 8 nucleotides line up with TRBD1. The V segment lost 6 bases and the J segment 0 bases; nucleotides outside the gene matches: 7. Germline V CDR1 and CDR2: MNHEY, SVGAGI. The CDR3 covers 15 residues. The CDR3 DNA is TGTGCCAGCAGCGGGTGGGACAGGAACTCCTACGAGCAGTACTTC. Encoded protein: CASSGWDRNSYEQYF.

The rearrangement links TRBV18 to TRBJ2-7; 8 nucleotides line up with TRBD1. CDR1 KGHSH and CDR2 LQKENI come from the germline V gene. The CDR3 contains 14 residues. With 3 bases clipped from V and 5 bases from J, the junction kept 6 bases outside the gene matches. CDR3 loop: CASSPRQGTNEQYF. The DNA for the CDR3 is TGTGCCAGCTCACCTAGACAGGGGACAAACGAGCAGTACTTC.

This chain links TRBV10-3 with TRBJ2-7; tentatively, D is TRBD1 (6 bases). The CDR3 spans 13 residues. Trimming shortened V by 2 bases and J by 6 bases, and 11 bases separated the two germline ends. Germline CDR1 and CDR2: ENHRY and SYGVKD. The CDR3 sequence: CAISEHREGEQYF. The CDR3, as DNA: TGTGCCATCAGTGAGCACAGGGAAGGCGAGCAGTACTTC.

The gene calls are TRBV7-2 and TRBJ2-2; 15 nucleotides line up with TRBD2. Germline loops: CDR1 SGHTA, CDR2 FQGNSA. Losses at the gene ends were 5 bases for V and 7 bases for J; bases not matched to a gene: 11. The length of the CDR3 is 18 residues. CDR3 DNA: TGTGCCAGCAGCCCGCGGACTAGCGGGAGGGGTTGGATCGGGGAGCTGTTTTTT. Amino acids: CASSPRTSGRGWIGELFF.

This chain connects TRBV7-3 to TRBJ2-7; D ambiguous. This CDR3 is built from 15 residues. Germline V gene sequence: CDR1 SGHTA, CDR2 FQGTGA. The V gene lost 3 bases and the J gene lost 2 bases, with 14 bases spanning the gap. The CDR3 here is CASSFGLFGAYEQYF. The CDR3 DNA follows: TGTGCCAGCAGCTTTGGCCTCTTCGGAGCCTACGAGCAGTACTTC.

This clone was detected only once. This sequence joins TRBV4-2 and TRBJ1-1, with 7 bases that match TRBD1. The CDR3 runs 17 residues. Germline V gene data show CDR1 as LGHNA and CDR2 as YNFKEQ. The J segment lost 0 bases and the V segment lost 0 bases, leaving 7 bases of the junction unmatched. CDR3 in DNA: TGTGCCAGCAGCCAAGAGGGACAGCTAATCATGAACACTGAAGCTTTCTTT. Protein: CASSQEGQLIMNTEAFF.

The rearrangement joins TRBV5-1 to TRBJ1-2; 11 nucleotides line up with TRBD1. This CDR3 is 14 amino acids long. With V trimmed by 4 bases and J by 4 bases, 3 bases remained unmatched. Germline V gives CDR1 SGHRS, CDR2 YFSETQ. For the CDR3, the DNA is TGCGCCAGCAGCCCGGACAGGGGGCTCTATGGCTACACCTTC. Protein sequence: CASSPDRGLYGYTF.

The chain is built from TRBV9 and TRBJ1-2, with D maybe TRBD1 (6 bases). V lost 2 bases to trimming and J lost 4 bases, with 9 bases between them. Per germline, CDR1 SGDLS and CDR2 YYNGEE. There are 13 residues in the CDR3. The DNA for the CDR3 is TGTGCCAGCAGCGTGGGGGGGGCCTATGGCTACACCTTC. Its protein is CASSVGGAYGYTF.

V and J are TRBV7-3 and TRBJ2-5, with 9 nucleotides matching TRBD2. CDR1 is SGHTA, CDR2 FQGTGA, per germline. The trim removed 3 bases at V and 2 bases at J, leaving 1 base unmatched. CDR3 size: 14 residues. Here the CDR3 reads CASSLSGGQETQYF. In DNA, the CDR3 is TGTGCCAGCAGCTTGAGCGGGGGGCAAGAGACCCAGTACTTC.

This sequence joins TRBV29-1 and TRBJ1-1, with a tentative D call TRBD1 (6 bases). This CDR3 is built from 13 residues. Trimming pared 8 bases from V and 3 bases from J, leaving 16 bases between. The germline gives CDR1 SQVTM, CDR2 ANQGSEA. CDR3 coding DNA: TGCAGCACGAGGCGAGGGGGTGACACTGAAGCTTTCTTT. This sequence encodes CSTRRGGDTEAFF.

The rearrangement uses TRBV28 and TRBJ1-6; TRBD1 might be the D (5 bases). Per the germline V gene, CDR1 is MDHEN and CDR2 is SYDVKM. V was trimmed by 2 bases and J by 12 bases, leaving 11 bases between them. The CDR3 has 13 residues. CDR3 amino acids: CASSLKGNIPLHF. DNA of the CDR3: TGTGCCAGCAGTTTAAAGGGGAATATACCCCTCCACTTT.

The rearrangement links TRBV7-2 to TRBJ1-5, with 11 bases aligning to TRBD1. V trimming: 1 base; J trimming: 0 bases; junction bases outside the gene matches: 5. CDR1 SGHTA and CDR2 FQGNSA come from the germline V gene. This CDR3 is built from 18 residues. The DNA of the CDR3 is TGTGCCAGCAGCTTAGGGGACAGGGGGACCTATAGCAATCAGCCCCAGCATTTT. It specifies CASSLGDRGTYSNQPQHF.

This chain uses TRBV9 with TRBJ2-7, with D tentatively TRBD1 (5 bases). CDR1 SGDLS and CDR2 YYNGEE come from the germline V gene. The CDR3 has 14 residues. Trimming took 4 bases from V and 4 from J, leaving 15 bases between them. As DNA, the CDR3 is TGTGCCAGCAGCCCCCTTCAGGGTGGTTACGAGCAGTACTTC. As protein: CASSPLQGGYEQYF.

This chain uses TRBV5-1 with TRBJ2-7; TRBD1 aligns across 10 bases. Germline trimming cut 1 base from V and 1 base from J; bases unmatched to any gene: 14. There are 19 residues in the CDR3. CDR1 SGHRS and CDR2 YFSETQ come from the germline V gene. The CDR3 coding sequence is TGCGCCAGCAGCTTGTATTCCGGTTTTTCGGGACAGGGGTCCTACGAGCAGTACTTC. As protein: CASSLYSGFSGQGSYEQYF.

This clone has more than one count but fewer than ten. The chain combines TRBV6-5 with TRBJ1-1; a weak D match, TRBD1 (5 bases). Germline lookup yields CDR1 MNHEY and CDR2 SVGAGI. Trimming shortened V by 0 bases and J by 1 base, and 9 bases separated the two germline ends. The CDR3 length is 15 residues. The CDR3 nucleotides read TGTGCCAGCAGTTACTCCAGGGTCGGGAACACTGAAGCTTTCTTT. Translating gives CASSYSRVGNTEAFF.

The DNA for the CDR3 is TGTGCCAGCAGCTTGGGACAGGGGGTTGGTCAGCCCCAGCATTTT. Amino acids: CASSLGQGVGQPQHF. This chain joins TRBV7-2 and TRBJ1-5; TRBD1 aligns across 11 bases. The CDR3 consists of 15 residues. Germline V CDR1 and CDR2: SGHTA, FQGNSA. V lost 3 bases to trimming and J lost 6 bases; unmatched junction nucleotides: 4.

The rearrangement links TRBV5-5 to TRBJ2-3, with D perhaps matching TRBD1 (5 bases). This CDR3 comprises 15 residues. Trimming left V 1 base short and J 1 base short, with 10 bases between. The germline V gene has CDR1 SGHKS and CDR2 YYEKEE (reference sequence). CDR3 in amino acids: CASSLWGRGTDTQYF. In DNA, the CDR3 is TGTGCCAGCAGCTTGTGGGGCAGGGGCACAGATACGCAGTATTTT.

V usage is TRBV7-8 and J usage is TRBJ1-6; TRBD1 matches 8 bases. This CDR3 region has 15 residues. Per the germline V gene, CDR1 is SGHVS and CDR2 is FQNEAQ. The trim removed 1 base at V and 6 bases at J, leaving 2 bases unmatched. The CDR3 nucleotides read TGTGCCAGCAGCTTAGGGACAGGGCGTAATTCACCCCTCCACTTT. It translates to CASSLGTGRNSPLHF.

V gene TRBV5-4 combines with J gene TRBJ2-1, with TRBD1 matching over 7 bases. Germline V gene lookup returns CDR1 SGHNT and CDR2 YYREEE (reference sequence). J gave up 1 base and V 4 bases, and 8 bases lay outside the gene matches. This CDR3 is 16 amino acids long. Here the CDR3 DNA reads TGTGCCAGCAGCCAGGGGGTCTCCCTTTCCTACAATGAGCAGTTCTTC. Its translation: CASSQGVSLSYNEQFF.

This clone occurred once. This chain connects TRBV6-5 to TRBJ2-2; TRBD1 matches 8 bases. This CDR3 spans 15 amino acids. Germline trimming cut 3 bases from V and 4 bases from J; bases unmatched to any gene: 4. Germline V CDR1 and CDR2: MNHEY, SVGAGI. The CDR3 coding sequence is TGTGCCAGCAGTTATACAGGGGGTTTCACCGGGGAGCTGTTTTTT. It specifies CASSYTGGFTGELFF.

The rearrangement joins TRBV9 to TRBJ2-1; D possibly corresponds to TRBD1 (5 bases). The V end lost 0 bases, the J end lost 1 base, and 8 bases lay between the germline ends. The germline gives CDR1 SGDLS, CDR2 YYNGEE. The CDR3 totals 15 residues. The CDR3 spells CASSVGDSSYNEQFF. CDR3 sequence (DNA): TGTGCCAGCAGCGTAGGAGACAGTTCCTACAATGAGCAGTTCTTC.